This T cell receptor beta chain was recovered during a study of CD8 T cells in ankylosing spondylitis. This clonotype was picked up a small number of times. TCRdb used MiXCR to reprocess the 5' RACE reads, holding one entry per CDR3 protein. The table records a few hundred thousand distinct CDR3 sequences, roughly 10% of them present only once. The TCR comes from a male donor with ankylosing spondylitis or in good health (not recorded which). The sequencing input was blood, either unsorted or a sorted T cell fraction (not recorded which).

The CDR3 DNA follows: TGCGCCAGCAGCTTGGCAGGGGGGGGGCACAATGAGCAGTTCTTC. Amino acids: CASSLAGGGHNEQFF. The chain is built from TRBV5-1 and TRBJ2-1, with D tentatively TRBD1 or TRBD2 (7 bases each). The CDR3 has 15 residues. Trimming pared 0 bases from V and 5 bases from J, leaving 12 bases between. Germline V gene data show CDR1 as SGHRS and CDR2 as YFSETQ.